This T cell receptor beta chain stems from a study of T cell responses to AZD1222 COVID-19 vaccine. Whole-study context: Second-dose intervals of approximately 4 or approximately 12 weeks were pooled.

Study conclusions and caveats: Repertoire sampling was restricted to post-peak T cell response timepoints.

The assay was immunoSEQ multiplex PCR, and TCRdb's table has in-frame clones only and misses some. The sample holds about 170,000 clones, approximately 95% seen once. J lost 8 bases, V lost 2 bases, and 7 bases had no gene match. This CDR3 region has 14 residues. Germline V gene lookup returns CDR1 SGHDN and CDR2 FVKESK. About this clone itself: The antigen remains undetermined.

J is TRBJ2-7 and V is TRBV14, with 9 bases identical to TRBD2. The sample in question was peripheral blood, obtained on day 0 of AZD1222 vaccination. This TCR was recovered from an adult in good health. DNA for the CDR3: TGTGCCAGCAGCCAATTCGGGACTAGCCGCAAGCAGTACTTC. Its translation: CASSQFGTSRKQYF.